This T cell receptor (beta chain) was found in a study of blood T cells in healthy people across ages. It was with a sample-barcoded 5' primer and a J-beta primer mix that a second PCR of roughly 7 to 12 cycles was run. MiXCR, applied by TCRdb to the 5' RACE reads, yields one record per CDR3 protein. The sample comprises a few hundred thousand distinct CDR3 sequences, 25% to 30% of which are singletons, and approximately 17% rests with the top ten. The sample holds a few counts of this clonotype. Its antigen is not known. Notes on the study in general: Estimates of total diversity, which came from one million sequenced T cells, were considered to be underestimates.

Per-sample yields of isolated PBMCs were at least 6.5 million. Input material: blood. This clonotype was obtained from a woman between 65 and 79 years old in good health.

CDR3 protein: CASSQGHQAQFF. The CDR3 nucleotides are TGTGCCAGCAGCCAAGGGCATCAAGCGCAGTTCTTC. J is TRBJ2-1 and V is TRBV12-3 or TRBV12-4; D unresolved. Trimming left V 6 bases short and J 12 bases short, with 15 bases between. This CDR3 is 12 amino acids long.